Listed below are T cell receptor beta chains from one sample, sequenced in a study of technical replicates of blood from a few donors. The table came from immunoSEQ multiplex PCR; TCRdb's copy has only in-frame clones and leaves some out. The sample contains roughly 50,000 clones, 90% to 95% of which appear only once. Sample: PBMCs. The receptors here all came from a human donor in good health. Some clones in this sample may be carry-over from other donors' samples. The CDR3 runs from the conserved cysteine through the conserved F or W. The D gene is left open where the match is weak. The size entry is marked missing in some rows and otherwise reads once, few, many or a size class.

TGCAGCGTTGAATTCCGATACTATCTCGGCTACACCTTC CSVEFRYYLGYTF NA NA TRBJ1-2 TRBV29-1
TGCGCCAGCAGCTCTAGCTCTCGAACAAGCACAGATACGCAGTATTTT CASSSSSRTSTDTQYF NA NA TRBJ2-3 TRBV5-1
TGTGCCAGCTCACCACCCGAGGTTGAGACCCAGTACTTC CASSPPEVETQYF NA NA TRBJ2-5 TRBV18
TGCAGCGCCGAAGGGACAGGGCCTAACAATGAGCAGTTCTTC CSAEGTGPNNEQFF NA TRBD1 TRBJ2-1 TRBV29-1
TGTGCCAGCAGCCCGGAAATGGGACAGCCCTATGGCTACACCTTC CASSPEMGQPYGYTF NA TRBD1 TRBJ1-2 TRBV5-6
TGTGCCAGCAGCTTAGTAGGAGTTTCCGAGCAGTACTTC CASSLVGVSEQYF NA NA TRBJ2-7 TRBV7-9
TGTGCCAGCAGCGGACAGGGAGATACGCAGTATTTT CASSGQGDTQYF NA TRBD1 TRBJ2-3 TRBV2
TGTGCCAGCTCACCACCGGCGGGACAAGAGACCCAGTACTTC CASSPPAGQETQYF NA NA TRBJ2-5 TRBV18
TGTGCCAGCGGGGAACCGGGACTAGAGTTCTTC CASGEPGLEFF NA TRBD2 TRBJ2-1 TRBV7-2
TGTGCCAGTAGTATAGCATCAGGGTTTTACGAGCAGTACTTC CASSIASGFYEQYF NA NA TRBJ2-7 TRBV19
TGTGCCAGCAGCTTAAGCGGGATGGAGGAGCAGTTCTTC CASSLSGMEEQFF NA TRBD2 TRBJ2-1 TRBV11-3
TGCGCCAGCAGCTTGGGGACAGGGGTATCCTACGAGCAGTACTTC CASSLGTGVSYEQYF NA TRBD1 TRBJ2-7 TRBV5-1
TGTGCCAGCAACGCGGGGGTGAACACCGGGGAGCTGTTTTTT CASNAGVNTGELFF NA TRBD2 TRBJ2-2 TRBV2
TGTGCCAGCACCACCGCCGGGGAGACCTACGAGCAGTACTTC CASTTAGETYEQYF NA NA TRBJ2-7 TRBV6-6
TGTGCCAGCAGCCAAGAGACACGGGAGACCCAGTACTTC CASSQETRETQYF NA NA TRBJ2-5 TRBV4-2
TGTGCCTGGAGTGGGGGGCTTAACTCCTACAATGAGCAGTTCTTC CAWSGGLNSYNEQFF NA NA TRBJ2-1 TRBV30
TGTGCCAGTAGTATCCGTGGACAGGGTGGGATCGAGACCCAGTACTTC CASSIRGQGGIETQYF NA TRBD1 TRBJ2-5 TRBV19
TGTGCCAGCAGTGAGTATAGGACACCCTCTGGGGCCAACGTCCTGACTTTC CASSEYRTPSGANVLTF NA NA TRBJ2-6 TRBV6-4
TGTGCCAGCAGCTTGGACAGGTCCCATGAAAAACTGTTTTTT CASSLDRSHEKLFF NA TRBD1 TRBJ1-4 TRBV7-2
TGTGCCAGCAGCGCGACTACCAGCACAGATACGCAGTATTTT CASSATTSTDTQYF once NA TRBJ2-3 TRBV9
TGTGCCAGCAGCTTAGCGGGCCCACGCTCGGAGACCCAGTACTTC CASSLAGPRSETQYF NA NA TRBJ2-5 TRBV7-7
TGTGCCAGCAGCCAAGATCTCAGGTCAGGGCTTTATGGCTACACCTTC CASSQDLRSGLYGYTF NA NA TRBJ1-2 TRBV4-2
TGTGCCAGCAGCCCGCGGACTAGCGGGAGGAAAGATACGCAGTATTTT CASSPRTSGRKDTQYF NA TRBD2 TRBJ2-3 TRBV11-1
TGTGCCAGCAGTGGACAGGGGATGGGATACGAGCAGTACTTC CASSGQGMGYEQYF once TRBD1 TRBJ2-7 TRBV2
TGCGCCAAACCTCTCCCGCAGGGAAGTGAATACACCTTC CAKPLPQGSEYTF NA NA TRBJ1-2 TRBV5-1
TGTGCCTGGAGTCGGGACAACTACGAGCAGTACTTC CAWSRDNYEQYF once NA TRBJ2-7 TRBV30
TGCGCCAGCAGCCCCACTTTTGGGGGGAGCACCGGGGAGCTGTTTTTT CASSPTFGGSTGELFF NA NA TRBJ2-2 TRBV4-3
TGTGCCAGCAGCAAACAGGGGGCCGTCGACTATGGCTACACCTTC CASSKQGAVDYGYTF NA TRBD1 TRBJ1-2 TRBV2
TGTGCCAGCAGTGAATACGGCAGGGGGAGGGAGACCCAGTACTTC CASSEYGRGRETQYF few NA TRBJ2-5 TRBV25-1
TGTGCCAGCAGCCCAAGACAGGGGGCGCGGGGCTATGGCTACACCTTC CASSPRQGARGYGYTF NA TRBD1 TRBJ1-2 TRBV7-9
TGTGCCAGCAGCTCCAAATTTATAGACACTGAAGCTTTCTTT CASSSKFIDTEAFF NA NA TRBJ1-1 TRBV5-4
TGTGCCAGCAGTTTCAGACAGGGGATGGGCGAGCAGTACTTC CASSFRQGMGEQYF NA TRBD1 TRBJ2-7 TRBV28
TGCAGCGTTCAGGACAGGGTGGGAAATACGCAGTATTTT CSVQDRVGNTQYF NA TRBD1 TRBJ2-3 TRBV29-1
TGTGCCAGCAGCTCCCCCCAACGGACAGGGGGCACTGAAGCTTTCTTT CASSSPQRTGGTEAFF NA TRBD1 TRBJ1-1 TRBV5-4
TGTGCCAGCAGCCAGGGACAATACAATGAGCAGTTCTTC CASSQGQYNEQFF NA NA TRBJ2-1 TRBV4-2
TGTGCCAGCAGTCTGACGGGGGGAGGCACTGAAGCTTTCTTT CASSLTGGGTEAFF NA NA TRBJ1-1 TRBV27
TGTGCCAGCAGCCTGGACAGGGGCCCTGGAAACACCATATATTTT CASSLDRGPGNTIYF NA TRBD1 TRBJ1-3 TRBV5-4
TGTGCCAGCAGCTTAAACCGGCTAGCGGGAGGTTCAGATACGCAGTATTTT CASSLNRLAGGSDTQYF NA TRBD2 TRBJ2-3 TRBV7-9
TGTGCCTGGAGGGGCGGGACTAGCGGGAAAGGAGAGACCCAGTACTTC CAWRGGTSGKGETQYF NA TRBD2 TRBJ2-5 TRBV30
TGTGCCAGCAGCTCCCTAGCTGGTATGGGAGAAAAACTGTTTTTT CASSSLAGMGEKLFF NA NA TRBJ1-4 TRBV7-2
TGTGCCAGCAGCTTGGTTGGGGGGGGGCGCACAGATACGCAGTATTTT CASSLVGGGRTDTQYF NA NA TRBJ2-3 TRBV5-6
TGTGCCAGCAGCCAAGGATCCGGGAGCACAGATACGCAGTATTTT CASSQGSGSTDTQYF once NA TRBJ2-3 TRBV14
TGTGCCAGCAGCTTCAGAATAAGCAGGGTGGGTGAAGCTTTCTTT CASSFRISRVGEAFF NA NA TRBJ1-1 TRBV5-6